These T cell receptor beta chains were read from a single sample in a study of CD8+ T cells in alopecia areata. Data came from immunoSEQ multiplex PCR; TCRdb stores just in-frame clones and leaves some out. The profile shows approximately 150,000 clones, 45% to 60% of them singletons. Sequencing was performed on CD4+ T cells sorted from blood. The receptors stem from a human donor in good health. Both conserved end residues are part of each CDR3. Fields, in order: V gene, D gene, clone size, J gene, CDR3 DNA, CDR3 protein. The D gene is left open where the match is weak. Expanded clones are given a class, and other clones once, few, many or no size at all.

v_call: TRBV6-5; d_call: -; clone_size: -; j_call: TRBJ1-2; cdr3_nt: TGTGCCAGCAGCCGACAGACAGGAAGGGATGGCTACACCTTC; cdr3_aa: CASSRQTGRDGYTF
v_call: TRBV9; d_call: TRBD2; clone_size: -; j_call: TRBJ2-2; cdr3_nt: TGTGCCAGCAGCACAACTAGCGGGAGGCACACCGGGGAGCTGTTTTTT; cdr3_aa: CASSTTSGRHTGELFF
v_call: TRBV2; d_call: TRBD1; clone_size: -; j_call: TRBJ1-5; cdr3_nt: TGTGCCAGCAGGGACAGGGGGTTAAATCAGCCCCAGCATTTT; cdr3_aa: CASRDRGLNQPQHF
v_call: TRBV4-1; d_call: -; clone_size: -; j_call: TRBJ1-2; cdr3_nt: TGCGCCAGCAGCCCTCACCAGACAGAAAACTATGGCTACACCTTC; cdr3_aa: CASSPHQTENYGYTF
v_call: TRBV4-1; d_call: -; clone_size: once; j_call: TRBJ1-1; cdr3_nt: TGCGCCAGCAGCCTTACTCTGTCTACGACTGAAGCTTTCTTT; cdr3_aa: CASSLTLSTTEAFF
v_call: TRBV6-5; d_call: TRBD1; clone_size: -; j_call: TRBJ1-2; cdr3_nt: TGTGCCAGCAGTTACCAGGGGGCGTTGGGCTACACCTTC; cdr3_aa: CASSYQGALGYTF
v_call: TRBV30; d_call: TRBD1; clone_size: -; j_call: TRBJ2-6; cdr3_nt: TGTGCCTGGGACAGGGCGTCTGGGGCCAACGTCCTGACTTTC; cdr3_aa: CAWDRASGANVLTF
v_call: TRBV30; d_call: -; clone_size: -; j_call: TRBJ1-2; cdr3_nt: TGTGCCTGGAGTTCTAATCACTATGGCTACACCTTC; cdr3_aa: CAWSSNHYGYTF
v_call: TRBV18; d_call: TRBD2; clone_size: few; j_call: TRBJ2-7; cdr3_nt: TGTGCCAGCTCAAAAAAAGCGGGAGCAGGGGAGCAGTACTTC; cdr3_aa: CASSKKAGAGEQYF
v_call: TRBV27; d_call: -; clone_size: -; j_call: TRBJ2-1; cdr3_nt: TGTGCCAGCAGCCAACTGCCTTTGCCCGCCTTATCCTACAATGAGCAGTTCTTC; cdr3_aa: CASSQLPLPALSYNEQFF
v_call: TRBV27; d_call: -; clone_size: few; j_call: TRBJ1-4; cdr3_nt: TGTGCCACACGTCCCTGGGGGGCCAATGAAAAACTGTTTTTT; cdr3_aa: CATRPWGANEKLFF
v_call: TRBV29-1; d_call: -; clone_size: few; j_call: TRBJ2-1; cdr3_nt: TGCAGCGTTGAGTATCGGGGAGGGAGGGGGTCCTACAATGAGCAGTTCTTC; cdr3_aa: CSVEYRGGRGSYNEQFF
v_call: TRBV29-1; d_call: TRBD2; clone_size: -; j_call: TRBJ2-1; cdr3_nt: TGCAGCGTTTTCCTAGCGGGAGGGGGCTATGAGCAGTTCTTC; cdr3_aa: CSVFLAGGGYEQFF
v_call: TRBV25-1; d_call: TRBD1; clone_size: few; j_call: TRBJ2-3; cdr3_nt: TGTGCCAGCAGTGAATCGGGGACAGGGGCTACGCAGTATTTT; cdr3_aa: CASSESGTGATQYF
v_call: TRBV6-5; d_call: -; clone_size: few; j_call: TRBJ2-1; cdr3_nt: TGTGCCAGCAGTTACTCAGTTCGGCAAGCGAATGAGCAGTTCTTC; cdr3_aa: CASSYSVRQANEQFF
v_call: TRBV19; d_call: -; clone_size: -; j_call: TRBJ1-2; cdr3_nt: TGTGCCAGTAAAACCCGACAGTATGGCTACACCTTC; cdr3_aa: CASKTRQYGYTF
v_call: TRBV18; d_call: -; clone_size: -; j_call: TRBJ2-1; cdr3_nt: TGTGCCAGCTCACTCGACCAGGAGCAGTTCTTC; cdr3_aa: CASSLDQEQFF
v_call: TRBV5-1; d_call: -; clone_size: -; j_call: TRBJ2-6; cdr3_nt: TGCGCCAGCAGCTTGGGCGGTACTGGGGCCAACGTCCTGACTTTC; cdr3_aa: CASSLGGTGANVLTF
v_call: TRBV27; d_call: -; clone_size: -; j_call: TRBJ2-6; cdr3_nt: TGTGCCAGCAGTCCAACCCGAAGGAGGCTCTCTGGGGCCAACGTCCTGACTTTC; cdr3_aa: CASSPTRRRLSGANVLTF
v_call: TRBV10-2; d_call: TRBD2; clone_size: -; j_call: TRBJ2-5; cdr3_nt: TGCGCCAGCCTGTCCGGGACTAGCGGACAAGAGACCCAGTACTTC; cdr3_aa: CASLSGTSGQETQYF
v_call: TRBV19; d_call: -; clone_size: -; j_call: TRBJ2-6; cdr3_nt: TGTGCCAGTAAAGACCGGACTATCAGGGAGAAAACTGGGGCCAACGTCCTGACTTTC; cdr3_aa: CASKDRTIREKTGANVLTF
v_call: TRBV14; d_call: TRBD1; clone_size: -; j_call: TRBJ2-4; cdr3_nt: TGTGCCAGCAGCCAAGTCGACAGGGCGGTAAACATTCAGTACTTC; cdr3_aa: CASSQVDRAVNIQYF
v_call: TRBV6-1; d_call: TRBD2; clone_size: -; j_call: TRBJ2-2; cdr3_nt: TGTGCCAGCAGTGTAGAAGGAGGGAGGGCCACCGGGGAGCTGTTTTTT; cdr3_aa: CASSVEGGRATGELFF
v_call: TRBV29-1; d_call: -; clone_size: -; j_call: TRBJ2-5; cdr3_nt: TGCAGCGTCTACGGACAGCAAGAGACCCAGTACTTC; cdr3_aa: CSVYGQQETQYF
v_call: TRBV7-9; d_call: -; clone_size: -; j_call: TRBJ1-4; cdr3_nt: TGTGCCAGCAGCTTGCCCCCTGTCCAGGGGGAAAAACTGTTTTTT; cdr3_aa: CASSLPPVQGEKLFF
v_call: TRBV19; d_call: -; clone_size: -; j_call: TRBJ1-2; cdr3_nt: TGTGCCAGTAGTCCCCGCAGGGATAATGGCTACACCTTC; cdr3_aa: CASSPRRDNGYTF
v_call: TRBV7-6; d_call: -; clone_size: -; j_call: TRBJ2-5; cdr3_nt: TGTGCCAGCAGTTGGGCTAGGGGGCAAGAGACCCAGTACTTC; cdr3_aa: CASSWARGQETQYF
v_call: TRBV5-6; d_call: -; clone_size: -; j_call: TRBJ2-5; cdr3_nt: TGTGCCAGCAGCTTTGGCCAAGAGACCCAGTACTTC; cdr3_aa: CASSFGQETQYF
v_call: TRBV7-9; d_call: -; clone_size: many; j_call: TRBJ1-1; cdr3_nt: TGTGCCAGCGGGGGGGAGAAGGGCAAAGCTGAAGCTTTCTTT; cdr3_aa: CASGGEKGKAEAFF
v_call: TRBV12-5; d_call: -; clone_size: once; j_call: TRBJ2-7; cdr3_nt: TGTGCTAGTGGTTTGGAAACGGGAGAGCAGTACTTC; cdr3_aa: CASGLETGEQYF
v_call: TRBV5-4; d_call: -; clone_size: once; j_call: TRBJ1-2; cdr3_nt: TGTGCCAGCAGCTTGGTCAACTATGGCTACACCTTC; cdr3_aa: CASSLVNYGYTF
v_call: TRBV5-1; d_call: TRBD1; clone_size: -; j_call: TRBJ2-6; cdr3_nt: TGCGCCAGCAGCTTGGTTCCGGGACAGGGAGGAGGGGCCAACGTCCTGACTTTC; cdr3_aa: CASSLVPGQGGGANVLTF
v_call: TRBV4-1; d_call: -; clone_size: -; j_call: TRBJ2-5; cdr3_nt: TGCGCCAGCAGCCTGATAAGTGAAAGAGGGACCCAGTACTTC; cdr3_aa: CASSLISERGTQYF
v_call: TRBV5-6; d_call: -; clone_size: -; j_call: TRBJ2-1; cdr3_nt: TGTGCCAGCAGCTTACAGGCTCCCGGCTATAACAATGAGCAGTTCTTC; cdr3_aa: CASSLQAPGYNNEQFF
v_call: TRBV29-1; d_call: -; clone_size: few; j_call: TRBJ1-2; cdr3_nt: TGCAGCGTCCCTGTTTCGCAGAAGGGCTACACCTTC; cdr3_aa: CSVPVSQKGYTF
v_call: TRBV30; d_call: -; clone_size: -; j_call: TRBJ2-2; cdr3_nt: TGTGCCTGGAGTGCAGAAGCGTTCACCGGGGAGCTGTTTTTT; cdr3_aa: CAWSAEAFTGELFF
v_call: TRBV9; d_call: TRBD2; clone_size: -; j_call: TRBJ2-5; cdr3_nt: TGTGCCAGCAGCACTCAAGGGACTAGCGGGAGTAAAGAGACCCAGTACTTC; cdr3_aa: CASSTQGTSGSKETQYF
v_call: TRBV30; d_call: -; clone_size: -; j_call: TRBJ2-3; cdr3_nt: TGTGCCTGGACCCGAACGGGGGCCGACACAGATACGCAGTATTTT; cdr3_aa: CAWTRTGADTDTQYF
v_call: TRBV28; d_call: TRBD1; clone_size: -; j_call: TRBJ1-2; cdr3_nt: TGTGCCAGCAGTCCCCCAGGGGGGATCTATGGCTACACCTTC; cdr3_aa: CASSPPGGIYGYTF
v_call: TRBV7-2; d_call: TRBD2; clone_size: -; j_call: TRBJ2-3; cdr3_nt: TGTGCCAGCAGCCTTAAGACTAGCGGGAGGATCGCAGATACGCAGTATTTT; cdr3_aa: CASSLKTSGRIADTQYF
v_call: TRBV9; d_call: -; clone_size: -; j_call: TRBJ2-7; cdr3_nt: TGTGCCAGCAGCGCCGGTGGGGGAGTCCTTCCTTCCTACGAGCAGTACTTC; cdr3_aa: CASSAGGGVLPSYEQYF
v_call: TRBV7-9; d_call: -; clone_size: -; j_call: TRBJ1-2; cdr3_nt: TGTGCCAGCGGGGGAGATTATGGCTACACCTTC; cdr3_aa: CASGGDYGYTF
v_call: TRBV2; d_call: -; clone_size: few; j_call: TRBJ2-5; cdr3_nt: TGTGCCAGCAGTGAGATCAGGACTGGTCGGGAGACCCAGTACTTC; cdr3_aa: CASSEIRTGRETQYF
v_call: TRBV25-1; d_call: TRBD1; clone_size: once; j_call: TRBJ2-4; cdr3_nt: TGTGCCAGCAGTGACTCACGGACAGGCAGAGAAAACATTCAGTACTTC; cdr3_aa: CASSDSRTGRENIQYF
v_call: TRBV6-1; d_call: TRBD2; clone_size: -; j_call: TRBJ2-7; cdr3_nt: TGTGCCAGCAGTGCCAACCTCGGGGGGGAGCAGTACTTC; cdr3_aa: CASSANLGGEQYF
v_call: TRBV7-9; d_call: -; clone_size: -; j_call: TRBJ1-3; cdr3_nt: TGTGCCAGCAGCTTTCCCCGCGACAGCTCTGGAAACACCATATATTTT; cdr3_aa: CASSFPRDSSGNTIYF
v_call: TRBV19; d_call: -; clone_size: -; j_call: TRBJ2-1; cdr3_nt: TGTGCCAGTAGTGCAGTATACAATGAGCAGTTCTTC; cdr3_aa: CASSAVYNEQFF
v_call: TRBV7-9; d_call: -; clone_size: -; j_call: TRBJ1-1; cdr3_nt: TGTGCCAGCAGCTTAGGCCAGGGGTTCCACACTGAAGCTTTCTTT; cdr3_aa: CASSLGQGFHTEAFF
v_call: TRBV30; d_call: -; clone_size: -; j_call: TRBJ1-5; cdr3_nt: TGTGCCTGGAGTGTAAGACTTAGCAATCAGCCCCAGCATTTT; cdr3_aa: CAWSVRLSNQPQHF
v_call: TRBV5-1; d_call: -; clone_size: -; j_call: TRBJ2-6; cdr3_nt: TGCGCCAGCAGCTTGGCCAAGGCCGGGGCCAACGTCCTGACTTTC; cdr3_aa: CASSLAKAGANVLTF
v_call: TRBV5-1; d_call: -; clone_size: -; j_call: TRBJ1-1; cdr3_nt: TGCGCCAGCAGCCCCCCGCTCGACACTGAAGCTTTCTTT; cdr3_aa: CASSPPLDTEAFF
v_call: TRBV5-1; d_call: TRBD1; clone_size: few; j_call: TRBJ2-2; cdr3_nt: TGCGCCAGCAGCTGGCACCCGGGACAGGGATCGACCGGGGAGCTGTTTTTT; cdr3_aa: CASSWHPGQGSTGELFF
v_call: TRBV23-1; d_call: -; clone_size: -; j_call: TRBJ1-1; cdr3_nt: TGCGCCAGCAGTCGTGGGGGCAGTTGGCGCACTGAAGCTTTCTTT; cdr3_aa: CASSRGGSWRTEAFF
v_call: TRBV2; d_call: TRBD1; clone_size: -; j_call: TRBJ1-2; cdr3_nt: TGTGCCAGCAGTGGCCGGGACAGCTCTAACTATGGCTACACCTTC; cdr3_aa: CASSGRDSSNYGYTF